This T cell receptor (beta chain) was sequenced in a study of shared clonotypes between healthy human individuals. The overall study: With ages of 18 to 49, the donors were two women and a few men.

Points on this clone: The antigen remains unidentified. Germline and junction disagree at one end, which may indicate a read error.

The CDR3 runs 18 residues. Germline V lookup: CDR1 SSHAT, CDR2 FNYEAQ (reference sequence). Whole-study results and caveats: Researchers sampled only blood; tissue repertoires likely differ.

For every subset, genomic DNA was evenly distributed across several immunoSEQ plates. The unsorted PBMC replicate PCRs were performed with about 300 ng DNA, 30,000 to 35,000 T cell genomes. The assay was immunoSEQ multiplex PCR, and TCRdb's table has in-frame clones only and misses some. This sample has about 480,000 clones, with over 60% found just once. The J gene is TRBJ2-5, the V gene TRBV7-7, with TRBD2 matching over 16 bases. The sequence derives from a woman between 35 and 50 years old in good health. Some clones in this sample may be carry-over from other donors' samples. Specimen: PBMCs. CDR3 sequence: CASSRGTSGRALQETQYF. CDR3 DNA: TGTGCTAGCAGCCGCGGGACTAGCGGGAGGGCCCTCCAAGAGACCCAGTACTTC.